This TCR beta chain was found in a study of patients and donors after allogeneic stem cell transplantation. Via MiXCR, TCRdb re-called the RT-PCR reads, giving one row per CDR3 protein. The table includes about 960,000 distinct CDR3 sequences, under 20% detected once. The CDR3 consists of 13 residues. V lost 8 bases, J lost 4 bases, and 13 bases lay in between. The gene calls are TRBV12-3 or TRBV12-4 and TRBJ2-3; either TRBD1 or TRBD2 may supply D (6 bases each). The source material was blood, either unsorted or a sorted T cell fraction (not recorded which). The TCR was taken from a human donor who was either an allogeneic HSCT recipient or a stem cell or donor lymphocyte infusion donor (not recorded which). It is not recorded whose cells these are; they may come from a transplant donor. The CDR3 reads CASRGGGADTQYF. The DNA for the CDR3 is TGTGCCAGCCGTGGAGGGGGTGCAGATACGCAGTATTTT.